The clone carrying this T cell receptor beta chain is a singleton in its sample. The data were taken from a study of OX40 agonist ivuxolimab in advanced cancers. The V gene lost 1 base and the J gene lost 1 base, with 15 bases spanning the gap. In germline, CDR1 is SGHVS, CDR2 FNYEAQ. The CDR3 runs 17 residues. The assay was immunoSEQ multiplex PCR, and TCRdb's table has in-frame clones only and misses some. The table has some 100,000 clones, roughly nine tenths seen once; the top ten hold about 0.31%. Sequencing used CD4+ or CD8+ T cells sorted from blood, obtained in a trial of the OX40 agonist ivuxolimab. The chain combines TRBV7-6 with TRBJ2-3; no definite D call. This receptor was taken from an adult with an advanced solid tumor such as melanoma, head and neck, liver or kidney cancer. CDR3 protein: CASSLGVGKAGTDTQYF. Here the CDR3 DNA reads TGTGCCAGCAGCTTAGGGGTCGGCAAGGCGGGCACAGATACGCAGTATTTT.